This TCR beta chain was recovered during a study of shared clonotypes between healthy human individuals. In germline, CDR1 is MNHEY, CDR2 SVGAGI. This CDR3 comprises 14 residues. V gave up 5 bases and J gave up 1 base; unmatched junction bases: 4. Naive CD8 cells lacked CD45RO, underwent positive selection for CCR7 and left out terminally differentiated effector memory CD45RA+ cells. Study-wide results and limits: In contrast to clonotypes shared by all four donors, non-shared clonotypes had lower generation probabilities.

The protocol was immunoSEQ multiplex PCR, while the TCRdb copy is restricted to in-frame clones and leaves out a portion. This sample carries around 2,000,000 clones, about 94% of them seen once, and the ten largest clones take roughly 1%. This clone was counted a single time. Its antigen remains unidentified. The chain uses TRBV6-5 and TRBJ2-7; TRBD2 matches 8 bases. The source material was naive CD8+ T cells sorted from blood. This TCR derives from a young man in good health. The CDR3 nucleotides are TGTGCCAGCAGTACCTCGGGGGGGTCCTACGAGCAGTACTTC. It is translated as CASSTSGGSYEQYF.